These 32 T cell receptor beta chains were sequenced from one sample in a study of shared clonotypes between healthy human individuals. TCRdb's table, derived via immunoSEQ multiplex PCR, lists solely in-frame clones and lacks some. Seen here are approximately 2.5 million clones, approximately 93% observed once, and the top ten hold roughly 0.36%. Input material: naive CD4+ T cells from PBMCs. Documented subset: CD45RA+ positively selected. All receptors derive from a man between 18 and 35 years old in good health. Some clones in this sample may be carry-over from other donors' samples.

This chain connects TRBV5-4 to TRBJ2-5; 7 bases match TRBD2. CDR1 is SGHNT, CDR2 YYREEE, per germline (reference sequence). CDR3 length: 13 amino acids. V was clipped by 5 bases and J by 4 bases; unmatched bases: 5. The CDR3 reads CASRGGVGETQYF. CDR3 DNA: TGTGCCAGCAGGGGAGGGGTAGGAGAGACCCAGTACTTC.

Remarks on this clone: The same CDR3 can be traced to other DNA sequences in this sample. The chain combines TRBV15 with TRBJ2-3; 8 bases map to TRBD2. With 5 bases clipped from V and 6 bases from J, the junction kept 4 bases outside the gene matches. Germline CDR1 is LNHNV and CDR2 is YYDKDF (reference sequence). This CDR3 has 13 amino acids. CDR3 sequence reads: CATSRGGTDTQYF. CDR3 nucleotide sequence: TGTGCCACCAGCCGCGGGGGGACGGATACGCAGTATTTT.

The chain employs TRBV19 and TRBJ2-1, with 10 bases fitting TRBD2. CDR1 and CDR2 from the germline V gene are LNHDA and SQIVND (reference sequence). With 7 bases clipped from V and 6 bases from J, the junction kept 15 bases outside the gene matches. This CDR3 is built from 17 residues. CDR3 DNA: TGTGCCAGTAACCCGAACCGTGGGGCTAGCGGGAGCAATGAGCAGTTCTTC. This encodes CASNPNRGASGSNEQFF.

The V and J genes are TRBV5-1 and TRBJ2-7, with 8 bases lining up with TRBD2. CDR3 size: 15 residues. Germline-derived CDR1 and CDR2 are SGHRS and YFSETQ. J was trimmed by 6 bases and V by 0 bases; bases with no gene match: 8. The chain's CDR3 is CASSLVAGGSREQYF. In nucleotides, the CDR3 is TGCGCCAGCAGCTTGGTTGCGGGAGGAAGTCGCGAGCAGTACTTC.

The chain recombines TRBV6-1 with TRBJ1-1; D unclear. V lost 1 base, J lost 1 base, and 7 bases lay in between. In germline, CDR1 is MNHNS, CDR2 SASEGT. The CDR3 loop spans 14 amino acids. DNA of the CDR3: TGTGCCAGCAGTGAAGTAGCGGCGAACACTGAAGCTTTCTTT. Its protein product is CASSEVAANTEAFF.

The chain links TRBV12-2 to TRBJ1-2; the D call in the table, TRBD1, was not verified against the DNA. TRBV12-2 is flagged as a pseudogene. The CDR3 has 14 amino acids. CDR3 loop: CASRYAGVGGGYTF. CDR3 in DNA: TGTGCAAGTCGCTATGCAGGGGTAGGTGGTGGCTACACCTTC.

The chain links TRBV27 to TRBJ2-3; D not resolved. Germline CDR1 MNHEY, CDR2 SMNVEV (reference sequence). The V gene lost 5 bases and the J gene lost 1 base, with 7 bases spanning the gap. The CDR3 has 13 amino acids. CDR3 in amino acids: CASSPTGTDTQYF. CDR3 nucleotide sequence: TGTGCCAGCAGTCCGACGGGCACAGATACGCAGTATTTT.

The genes are TRBV14 and TRBJ2-3, with D unclear. Trimming removed 2 bases at V and 8 bases at J, with 11 bases between. The CDR3 length is 13 residues. Germline V gives CDR1 SGHDN, CDR2 FVKESK. The DNA for the CDR3 is TGTGCCAGCAGCCAAAGCACGTCCCTTACGCAGTATTTT. Encoded protein: CASSQSTSLTQYF.

The count of this clone is one. V gene TRBV6-5 combines with J gene TRBJ2-7, with TRBD1 matching over 9 bases. This CDR3 contains 14 residues. After removal of 5 bases from V and 6 bases from J, the junction contained 8 bases not matched to a gene. Germline lookup yields CDR1 MNHEY and CDR2 SVGAGI. The CDR3 coding sequence is TGTGCCAGCAGTCCCCGGGACAGGGTAGGCGAGCAGTACTTC. This encodes CASSPRDRVGEQYF.

About this clone: Other DNA sequences in the sample encode the same CDR3. V gene TRBV18 combines with J gene TRBJ1-5; possibly TRBD1 for D (5 bases). In germline, CDR1 is KGHSH, CDR2 LQKENI. The CDR3 contains 12 residues. Trimming cost V 3 bases and J 8 bases, with 8 bases left between them. CDR3 nucleotides: TGTGCCAGCTCACCTGCGGGGGAGCCCCAGCATTTT. It specifies CASSPAGEPQHF. The entire variable domain, with the rest obtained from reference TRBV18 and TRBJ1-5, is as follows: NAGVMQNPRHLVRRRGQEARLRCSPMKGHSHVYWYRQLPEEGLKFMVYLQKENIIDESGMPKERFSAEFPKEGPSILRIQQVVRGDSAAYFCASSPAGEPQHFGDGTRLSIL.

This clone occurred once. Different DNA sequences within this sample yield the same CDR3. The chain is built from TRBV5-1 and TRBJ2-7; the D is unclear. The germline CDR1 and CDR2 sequences are SGHRS and YFSETQ. The V end was cut by 0 bases, the J end by 2 bases, with 9 bases between. This CDR3 comprises 14 residues. The CDR3 spells CASSLAGSTYEQYF. The CDR3 DNA is TGCGCCAGCAGCTTGGCTGGCAGTACCTACGAGCAGTACTTC.

The chain combines TRBV28 with TRBJ1-3; the match to TRBD1 covers 9 bases. The CDR3 consists of 16 residues. With 5 bases clipped from V and 7 bases from J, the junction kept 12 bases outside the gene matches. Germline V gene data show CDR1 as MDHEN and CDR2 as SYDVKM. CDR3 coding DNA: TGTGCCAGCAGTCTCACCCCGGGACAGGGTGGGAACACCATATATTTT. Protein product: CASSLTPGQGGNTIYF.

The V gene is TRBV11-2, the J gene TRBJ2-7, with a possible D match to TRBD2 (5 bases). This CDR3 is 15 amino acids long. With 4 bases removed from V and 0 bases from J, the gap between germline ends came to 13 bases. Per the germline V gene, CDR1 is SGHAT and CDR2 is FQNNGV. The DNA for the CDR3 is TGTGCCAGCAGCTCCGAGGGTGGGAGCTCCTACGAGCAGTACTTC. Translation gives CASSSEGGSSYEQYF.

J is TRBJ2-5 and V is TRBV25-1; the D gene is possibly TRBD2 (6 bases). The V end lost 1 base, the J end lost 5 bases, and 11 bases lay between the germline ends. The CDR3 totals 14 residues. The V gene's germline CDR1 is MGHDK and CDR2 SYGVNS. CDR3 in DNA: TGTGCCAGCAGTGAATCCGGGGGAGTGGAGACCCAGTACTTC. It encodes CASSESGGVETQYF.

The chain links TRBV6-5 to TRBJ2-1; no definite D call. Germline assignment: CDR1 MNHEY and CDR2 SVGAGI. Trimming left V 0 bases short and J 12 bases short, with 12 bases between. The CDR3 length is 13 residues. The CDR3 coding sequence is TGTGCCAGCAGTTACTCGATTAAGGGAAGGCAGTTCTTC. Translated: CASSYSIKGRQFF.

This chain links TRBV28 with TRBJ1-5; TRBD1 might be the D (5 bases). The CDR3 runs 14 residues. Germline V CDR1 and CDR2: MDHEN, SYDVKM. The V end lost 8 bases, the J end lost 7 bases, and 18 bases lay between the germline ends. For the CDR3, the DNA is TGTGCCAGCCACGTAGGATCAGGGAGGCAGCCCCAGCATTTT. This encodes CASHVGSGRQPQHF.

The chain joins TRBV30 to TRBJ1-2; a weak D match, TRBD1 (5 bases). From germline, CDR1 is GTSNPN and CDR2 SVGIG (reference sequence). Between the trimmed V and J ends, which lost 2 bases and 0 bases, there was a span of 13 bases. The CDR3 has 15 residues. CDR3 coding DNA: TGTGCCTGGAGTAAGGGACCGCAACCTAACTATGGCTACACCTTC. Protein product: CAWSKGPQPNYGYTF.

This clone was recorded once. The genes are TRBV20-1 and TRBJ1-2; no reliable D call. Trimming removed 6 bases from V and 2 bases from J, with 7 bases in between. CDR3 length: 11 amino acids. Germline V gene data show CDR1 as DFQATT and CDR2 as SNEGSKA (reference sequence). CDR3 nucleotide sequence: TGCAGTGCGTTGTGGAACTATGGCTACACCTTC. It encodes CSALWNYGYTF.

J is TRBJ1-1 and V is TRBV6-6; tentatively, D is TRBD1 (5 bases). CDR3 length equals 13 residues. With 6 bases removed from V and 6 bases from J, the gap between germline ends came to 14 bases. The germline V gene has CDR1 MNHNY and CDR2 SVGAGI (reference sequence). For the CDR3, the DNA is TGTGCCAGCAGGAGGGACGACAACGCTGAAGCTTTCTTT. It encodes CASRRDDNAEAFF.

The rearrangement joins TRBV14 to TRBJ2-2, with D perhaps matching TRBD2 (5 bases). The CDR3 is made up of 16 amino acids. Germline loops: CDR1 SGHDN, CDR2 FVKESK. Trimming removed 2 bases at V and 3 bases at J, with 13 bases between. CDR3 sequence reads: CASSQLRPGDTGELFF. DNA of the CDR3: TGTGCCAGCAGCCAACTGCGGCCCGGGGACACCGGGGAGCTGTTTTTT.

The DNA of the CDR3 is TGCGCCAGCAGCACCACAGGGGGCTTGGATGAGACCCAGTACTTC. Translated: CASSTTGGLDETQYF. This sequence joins TRBV5-1 and TRBJ2-5, with 9 bases aligning to TRBD1. This CDR3 spans 15 amino acids. Per germline, CDR1 SGHRS and CDR2 YFSETQ. The V and J ends lost 4 bases and 5 bases, in that order; junction bases with no gene match: 9. The whole variable domain, filled in from reference TRBV5-1 and TRBJ2-5, reads KAGVTQTPRYLIKTRGQQVTLSCSPISGHRSVSWYQQTPGQGLQFLFEYFSETQRNKGNFPGRFSGRQFSNSRSEMNVSTLELGDSALYLCASSTTGGLDETQYFGPGTRLLVL.

Here the CDR3 reads CASSHAEAAAYGYTF. The CDR3, as DNA: TGCGCCAGCAGCCATGCAGAGGCAGCCGCCTATGGCTACACCTTC. The V and J genes are TRBV4-1 and TRBJ1-2; the D is unclear. The CDR3 sequence is 15 residues long. Trimming left V 3 bases short and J 4 bases short, with 15 bases between. Germline-derived CDR1 and CDR2 are MGHRA and YSYEKL.

V gene TRBV2 combines with J gene TRBJ2-1; TRBD1 matches 7 bases. This CDR3 comprises 15 residues. The germline V gene has CDR1 SNHLY and CDR2 FYNNEI. After removal of 6 bases from V and 6 bases from J, the junction contained 11 bases not matched to a gene. The CDR3 here is CASRPDRVFGNEQFF. The CDR3 DNA sequence: TGTGCCAGCAGGCCCGACAGGGTCTTTGGCAATGAGCAGTTCTTC.

The chain combines TRBV7-2 with TRBJ1-5, with D unclear. The CDR3 sequence is 13 residues long. V lost 1 base, J lost 7 bases, and 8 bases lay in between. The germline V gene encodes CDR1 SGHTA and CDR2 FQGNSA. The CDR3 loop reads CASSLGPVQPQHF. CDR3 bases: TGTGCCAGCAGCTTAGGTCCGGTGCAGCCCCAGCATTTT.

The chain has TRBV4-2 and TRBJ2-1; D gene ambiguous. Trimming took off 0 bases at V and 0 bases at J, with 9 bases between the two ends. The length of the CDR3 is 16 residues. Germline lookup yields CDR1 LGHNA and CDR2 YNFKEQ. The CDR3: CASSQEPIPSYNEQFF. As DNA, the CDR3 is TGTGCCAGCAGCCAAGAACCTATTCCCTCCTACAATGAGCAGTTCTTC.

The V and J genes are TRBV5-1 and TRBJ2-3; 9 bases align to TRBD2. J gave up 0 bases and V 4 bases, and 9 bases lay outside the gene matches. The CDR3 is made up of 17 amino acids. Germline assignment: CDR1 SGHRS and CDR2 YFSETQ. For the CDR3, the DNA is TGCGCCAGCAGCCCGAGCGTCCTAGCGGGAAGCACAGATACGCAGTATTTT. Amino acid sequence: CASSPSVLAGSTDTQYF.

The CDR3 is CASSGGLQRYEQYF. The CDR3 coding sequence is TGTGCCAGCTCAGGAGGACTGCAGCGTTACGAGCAGTACTTC. The V call is TRBV18, the J call TRBJ2-7; TRBD2 might be the D (5 bases). This CDR3 comprises 14 residues. Trimming took 5 bases from V and 4 from J, leaving 15 bases between them. Per the germline V gene, CDR1 is KGHSH and CDR2 is LQKENI.

The CDR3 protein is CASSRLAVRETQYF. CDR3 nucleotide sequence: TGTGCCAGCAGCCGACTAGCGGTCAGGGAGACCCAGTACTTC. The chain carries TRBV14 and TRBJ2-5, with 9 nucleotides matching TRBD2. This CDR3 comprises 14 residues. Germline assignment: CDR1 SGHDN and CDR2 FVKESK. Unmatched junction bases numbered 5, after V lost 4 bases and J lost 5 bases.

The chain combines TRBV9 with TRBJ2-1; 11 nucleotides agree with TRBD2. CDR3 length equals 17 residues. Germline CDR1 is SGDLS and CDR2 is YYNGEE. With 5 bases clipped from V and 0 bases from J, the junction kept 7 bases outside the gene matches. CDR3 amino acids: CASSPPSGRNSYNEQFF. CDR3 bases: TGTGCCAGCAGTCCTCCTAGCGGGAGGAACTCCTACAATGAGCAGTTCTTC.

This clone was seen just once. This chain connects TRBV5-6 to TRBJ1-1; 7 bases are shared with TRBD1. This CDR3 is 13 amino acids long. Germline V gives CDR1 SGHDT, CDR2 YYEEEE. V lost 0 bases, J lost 12 bases, and 8 bases stayed unmatched. DNA for the CDR3: TGTGCCAGCAGCTTGGTGCCAGGGGGGGAAACTTTCTTT. The encoded protein is CASSLVPGGETFF.

This chain joins TRBV9 and TRBJ1-2; D gene ambiguous. CDR1 SGDLS and CDR2 YYNGEE come from the germline V gene. V shed 0 bases and J shed 2 bases, with 8 bases lying between them. The CDR3 runs 14 residues. CDR3 in DNA: TGTGCCAGCAGCGTAGCTCCCACGAACTATGGCTACACCTTC. Protein product: CASSVAPTNYGYTF.

The chain is built from TRBV28 and TRBJ1-2; 7 bases map to TRBD1. V trimming: 7 bases; J trimming: 4 bases; junction bases outside the gene matches: 15. This CDR3 has 16 residues. Germline values: CDR1 MDHEN, CDR2 SYDVKM. The CDR3 sequence is CASTQPEGAGRYGYTF. The CDR3 DNA reads as TGTGCCAGCACCCAACCAGAGGGGGCAGGCCGCTATGGCTACACCTTC.